This is a list of T cell receptor beta chains from one sample in a study of shared clonotypes between healthy human individuals. Assay used: immunoSEQ multiplex PCR; TCRdb lists only in-frame clones, some missing. There are about 600,000 clones in the sample; 95% to 96% occur only once, and 0.09% to 0.13% lies in the top ten. Sample: naive CD8+ T cells sorted from blood. Source of these receptors: a woman aged 25 to 39 in good health. CDR3s include the opening cysteine and the closing phenylalanine or tryptophan. The order of the fields is D gene, clone size, V gene, J gene, CDR3 DNA, CDR3 protein. The D gene is left open where the match is weak. Clone size, where shown, is once, few, many, or a class for clones that have expanded.

>TRBD2|.|TRBV2|TRBJ2-2
TGTGCCAGCAGAATAGCGGGAGGGCCGACCGGGGAGCTGTTTTTT
CASRIAGGPTGELFF
>.|once|TRBV14|TRBJ1-2
TGTGCCAGCAGCCAAAGAGGGGGCTATGGCTACACCTTC
CASSQRGGYGYTF
>TRBD2|.|TRBV5-4|TRBJ2-3
TGTGCCAGCAGCTTGGCCCAGCGGGAGAGAACAGATACGCAGTATTTT
CASSLAQRERTDTQYF
>.|once|TRBV19|TRBJ1-2
TGTGCCAGTAGGGTAGGGGGTTCTTCTGGCTACACCTTC
CASRVGGSSGYTF
>.|.|TRBV11-2|TRBJ2-5
TGTGCCAGCAGCCCCCTAGGGGAGGAGACCCAGTACTTC
CASSPLGEETQYF
>TRBD1|.|TRBV27|TRBJ2-7
TGTGCCAGCAGGACCGGGACAGGCTACGAGCAGTACTTC
CASRTGTGYEQYF
>.|once|TRBV7-9|TRBJ1-3
TGTGCCAGCAGCTCTATATCGAGCTCTGGAAACACCATATATTTT
CASSSISSSGNTIYF
>.|.|TRBV10-3|TRBJ2-1
TGTGCCATCAGTGAACCGGGGTACAATGAGCAGTTCTTC
CAISEPGYNEQFF
>.|.|TRBV27|TRBJ2-7
TGTGCCACCACCGGTGCAGTCCACGAGCAGTACTTC
CATTGAVHEQYF
>.|.|TRBV7-9|TRBJ1-1
TGTGCCAGCAGCTGGACTCTCCCAGGGACTGAAGCTTTCTTT
CASSWTLPGTEAFF
>.|once|TRBV11-3|TRBJ2-5
TGTGCCAGCAGCTCAACGTCGAGGGAGCAGTACTTC
CASSSTSREQYF
>.|few|TRBV7-9|TRBJ2-1
TGTGCCAGCAGCCCGCGGCTAGGGAATGAGCAGTTCTTC
CASSPRLGNEQFF
>.|.|TRBV6-5|TRBJ1-5
TGTGCCAGCAGTTCGGACATCAGTGTGAGTCAGCCCCAGCATTTT
CASSSDISVSQPQHF
>.|.|TRBV30|TRBJ1-1
TGTGCCGGGGACATTGGGAACACTGAAGCTTTCTTT
CAGDIGNTEAFF
>.|.|TRBV4-1|TRBJ1-5
TGCGCCAGCAGCCAAGATCTAATGGGAGGCAGGCGGGGTAATCAGCCCCAGCATTTT
CASSQDLMGGRRGNQPQHF
>.|.|TRBV5-1|TRBJ2-5
TGCGCCAGCAGTGAAGCACGACAGCTAGTACTTAAAGAGACCCAGTACTTC
CASSEARQLVLKETQYF
>TRBD1|.|TRBV7-8|TRBJ2-7
TGTGCCAGCAGCTCTGGACAGGGAAACGAGCAGTACTTC
CASSSGQGNEQYF
>.|.|TRBV6-1|TRBJ1-1
TGTGCCAGCCGGGTCGGCAGGGTGAACACTGAAGCTTTCTTT
CASRVGRVNTEAFF
>.|.|TRBV19|TRBJ2-5
TGTGCCAGTAGCAGAGGTACAGGTCCGCAAGAGACCCAGTACTTC
CASSRGTGPQETQYF
>.|once|TRBV2|TRBJ2-6
TGTGCCAGCATCCTTCCCGGACAGTTGCCTGGGGCCAACGTCCTGACTTTC
CASILPGQLPGANVLTF
>TRBD1|once|TRBV6-5|TRBJ1-2
TGTGCCAGCAGTTACTCGACAGGGAGGGACTATGGCTACACCTTC
CASSYSTGRDYGYTF
>TRBD2|.|TRBV9|TRBJ2-1
TGTGCCAGCAGCGTCAGCGGGAGGTTCAATGAGCAGTTCTTC
CASSVSGRFNEQFF
>.|.|TRBV19|TRBJ1-2
TGTGCCAGTAGTATAGACCGACGCTACTATGGCTACACCTTC
CASSIDRRYYGYTF
>.|.|TRBV10-3|TRBJ2-7
TGTGCCATCAGTGAGTCGGGACCGGGCTACGAGCAGTACTTC
CAISESGPGYEQYF
>TRBD2|.|TRBV7-6|TRBJ2-1
TGTGCCAGCAGCGAATCACTAGCGGGAGTCAGTTATGAGCAGTTCTTC
CASSESLAGVSYEQFF
>.|.|TRBV5-8|TRBJ2-7
TGTGCCAGCAGCTTGCCTTACGAGCAGTACTTC
CASSLPYEQYF
>.|.|TRBV27|TRBJ2-1
TGTGCCAGCAGTTTAACGGGCCCCGGGACTGAGCAGTTCTTC
CASSLTGPGTEQFF
>.|.|TRBV7-9|TRBJ1-1
TGTGCCAGCAGCTTATGGATCCAGGAAGCTTTCTTT
CASSLWIQEAFF
>.|.|TRBV19|TRBJ1-5
TGTGCCAGTAACTCACCGGGCGGGGTGGATCAGCCCCAGCATTTT
CASNSPGGVDQPQHF
>.|.|TRBV19|TRBJ1-2
TGTGCCAGTAAAGTGAGGGTACGCGGCTACACCTTC
CASKVRVRGYTF
>.|.|TRBV27|TRBJ2-1
TGTGCCAGCAGTTTTTTAGCAGGCGACTCGGAGCAGTTCTTC
CASSFLAGDSEQFF
>.|.|TRBV9|TRBJ2-7
TGTGCCAGCGGTCCCGGGACGGTCGTCCACGAGCAGTACTTC
CASGPGTVVHEQYF
>TRBD1|.|TRBV27|TRBJ1-2
TGTGCCAGCAGTCCGGACAGGGGGTATATTGGCTACACCTTC
CASSPDRGYIGYTF
>TRBD2|.|TRBV7-2|TRBJ2-7
TGTGCCAGCAGCAGGCCTTTTAGCGGGAGTTTAAACGAGCAGTACTTC
CASSRPFSGSLNEQYF